These 30 T cell receptor beta chains share one sample of origin, sequenced in a study of cytotoxic CD8 clonotypes in ibrutinib-treated CLL. Sequencing used immunoSEQ multiplex PCR; TCRdb keeps in-frame clones, though not all of them. The repertoire holds roughly 16,000 clones, with 64% as singletons. Sequencing used PBMCs, obtained after 12 months of ibrutinib treatment. Source of these receptors: a human donor with chronic lymphocytic leukemia.

The gene calls are TRBV6-1 and TRBJ1-5; D may be TRBD1 (6 bases). Trimming stripped 7 bases from V and 2 bases from J, with 15 bases between. Per germline, CDR1 MNHNS and CDR2 SASEGT. The CDR3 sequence is 15 residues long. The CDR3 coding sequence is TGTGCCAGCATTTGGAGGGGGGAGGGCAATCAGCCCCAGCATTTT. It encodes CASIWRGEGNQPQHF.

This clone came up a few times. The chain has TRBV11-3 and TRBJ2-3, with 10 nucleotides matching TRBD2. Germline V lookup: CDR1 SGHNT, CDR2 YENEEA. This CDR3 region has 15 residues. The trim removed 5 bases at V and 5 bases at J, leaving 7 bases unmatched. CDR3 sequence reads: CASSPPSGSRDTQYF. The CDR3 bases are TGTGCCAGCAGCCCTCCTAGCGGGAGCCGAGATACGCAGTATTTT.

This chain joins TRBV28 and TRBJ2-3, with TRBD2 matching over 7 bases. The CDR3 runs 17 residues. Germline V lookup: CDR1 MDHEN, CDR2 SYDVKM. V shed 5 bases, J shed 2 bases, and the junction held 13 bases outside the gene matches. The CDR3 DNA sequence: TGTGCCAGCAGTCCCACCCTAGGGCGGGAGTTCACAGATACGCAGTATTTT. It is translated as CASSPTLGREFTDTQYF.

The chain uses TRBV19 and TRBJ1-1; D gene uncertain. Germline lookup yields CDR1 LNHDA and CDR2 SQIVND (reference sequence). The CDR3 is made up of 14 amino acids. V shed 1 base and J shed 0 bases, with 6 bases lying between them. The CDR3 loop is CASSIGWVNTEAFF. In nucleotides, the CDR3 is TGTGCCAGTAGTATAGGATGGGTGAACACTGAAGCTTTCTTT. The full variable domain, with the rest looked up from reference TRBV19 and TRBJ1-1, is DGGITQSPKYLFRKEGQNVTLSCEQNLNHDAMYWYRQDPGQGLRLIYYSQIVNDFQKGDIAEGYSVSREKKESFPLTVTSAQKNPTAFYLCASSIGWVNTEAFFGQGTRLTVV.

The chain combines TRBV9 with TRBJ2-5; weak D call: TRBD1 (6 bases). V lost 3 bases to trimming and J lost 3 bases, with 12 bases between them. There are 14 residues in the CDR3. Germline loops: CDR1 SGDLS, CDR2 YYNGEE. The CDR3 nucleotides are TGTGCCAGCAGCGCCGCCCGGACAGAAGAGACCCAGTACTTC. Its protein is CASSAARTEETQYF.

The chain couples TRBV2 to TRBJ1-2; D might be TRBD1 (5 bases). V lost 4 bases to trimming and J lost 8 bases, with 11 bases between them. There are 12 residues in the CDR3. Germline CDR1 SNHLY, CDR2 FYNNEI. CDR3 amino acids: CASSAGPGGYTF. Here the CDR3 DNA reads TGTGCCAGCAGTGCGGGGCCGGGCGGCTACACCTTC. Looking up the rest from reference TRBV2 and TRBJ1-2 gives the full variable domain: EPEVTQTPSHQVTQMGQEVILRCVPISNHLYFYWYRQILGQKVEFLVSFYNNEISEKSEIFDDQFSVERPDGSNFTLKIRSTKLEDSAMYFCASSAGPGGYTFGSGTRLTVV.

V gene TRBV10-3 combines with J gene TRBJ2-2; 8 bases are a match to TRBD1. Per the germline V gene, CDR1 is ENHRY and CDR2 is SYGVKD. The V segment lost 11 bases and the J segment 0 bases; nucleotides outside the gene matches: 5. The CDR3 has 14 residues. CDR3 sequence: CASRTGSNTGELFF. CDR3 nucleotides: TGTGCCTCCCGGACAGGGTCGAACACCGGGGAGCTGTTTTTT.

The J gene is TRBJ2-2, the V gene TRBV30, with 7 bases that match TRBD1. J was trimmed by 4 bases and V by 0 bases; bases with no gene match: 5. Germline V CDR1 and CDR2: GTSNPN, SVGIG (reference sequence). This CDR3 has 15 residues. The CDR3 DNA is TGTGCCTGGAGTGTATATCCAGGGGGCACCGGGGAGCTGTTTTTT. Translating it yields CAWSVYPGGTGELFF.

A single count supports this clone. This CDR3 reads CASSLWGSNEKLFF. The CDR3 nucleotides are TGTGCCAGCAGCTTGTGGGGGTCTAATGAAAAACTGTTTTTT. The chain recombines TRBV5-4 with TRBJ1-4; possible D gene TRBD1, 5 bases. Germline CDR1 is SGHNT and CDR2 is YYREEE (reference sequence). Trimming cost V 1 base and J 3 bases, with 7 bases left between them. The CDR3 consists of 14 residues.

The rearrangement joins TRBV11-2 to TRBJ1-3; unclear D gene. Trimming took 3 bases from V and 0 from J, leaving 12 bases between them. CDR3 length equals 16 residues. Germline V CDR1 and CDR2: SGHAT, FQNNGV. The CDR3 loop is CASSLAQAFSGNTIYF. The CDR3 DNA follows: TGTGCCAGCAGCTTGGCGCAGGCCTTCTCTGGAAACACCATATATTTT.

V usage is TRBV7-2 and J usage is TRBJ2-2; TRBD1 agrees at 8 bases. The CDR3 sequence is 16 residues long. In germline, CDR1 is SGHTA, CDR2 FQGNSA. The ends lost 4 bases at V and 4 bases at J; junction bases unmatched: 8. CDR3: CASSSGGQGFTGELFF. The CDR3 DNA reads TGTGCCAGCAGCTCCGGTGGACAGGGATTCACCGGGGAGCTGTTTTTT.

This chain uses TRBV5-1 with TRBJ2-7, with D perhaps given as TRBD1 or TRBD2 (5 bases each). The V and J ends lost 3 bases and 7 bases respectively, with 20 bases between them. The CDR3 has 15 amino acids. CDR1 and CDR2 from the germline V gene are SGHRS and YFSETQ. In nucleotides, the CDR3 is TGCGCCAGCAGCTCGCCGGGACCTTCGACGGGAGAGCAGTACTTC. Amino acid sequence: CASSSPGPSTGEQYF. The whole variable domain, filled in from reference TRBV5-1 and TRBJ2-7, reads KAGVTQTPRYLIKTRGQQVTLSCSPISGHRSVSWYQQTPGQGLQFLFEYFSETQRNKGNFPGRFSGRQFSNSRSEMNVSTLELGDSALYLCASSSPGPSTGEQYFGPGTRLTVT.

The chain is built from TRBV9 and TRBJ2-5; TRBD1 agrees at 7 bases. CDR1 is SGDLS and CDR2 is YYNGEE in the germline V gene. J was trimmed by 0 bases and V by 1 base; bases with no gene match: 9. The CDR3 has 17 residues. The CDR3 reads CASSVSSGQFHQETQYF. In DNA, the CDR3 is TGTGCCAGCAGCGTAAGTTCGGGACAGTTCCACCAAGAGACCCAGTACTTC.

The chain joins TRBV6-5 to TRBJ2-7, with a possible D match to TRBD2 (6 bases). V was pared by 5 bases and J by 4 bases, with 15 bases between. Germline CDR1 and CDR2: MNHEY and SVGAGI. The CDR3 loop spans 14 amino acids. The CDR3 sequence is CASSRGPGEYEQYF. CDR3 DNA: TGTGCCAGCAGTCGTGGGCCGGGAGAATACGAGCAGTACTTC.

The chain recombines TRBV28 with TRBJ2-7; 8 bases map to TRBD1. J was trimmed by 7 bases and V by 3 bases; bases with no gene match: 8. The CDR3 length is 14 residues. Looked up from germline, CDR1 is MDHEN and CDR2 is SYDVKM. CDR3 loop: CASSLLQGAREQYF. Written as DNA, the CDR3 is TGTGCCAGCAGTTTGCTGCAGGGGGCGAGGGAGCAGTACTTC.

V gene TRBV6-6 combines with J gene TRBJ2-1; D might be TRBD1 or TRBD2, each matching 5 bases. The CDR3 extends over 15 amino acids. Germline V lookup: CDR1 MNHNY, CDR2 SVGAGI (reference sequence). With 5 bases removed from V and 9 bases from J, the gap between germline ends came to 20 bases. CDR3 sequence reads: CASSHRDPSAGEQFF. The CDR3, as DNA: TGTGCCAGCAGTCACCGGGACCCCAGCGCGGGTGAGCAGTTCTTC.

The chain is built from TRBV2 and TRBJ2-5; 11 bases are a match to TRBD2. V lost 6 bases, J lost 5 bases, and 5 bases stayed unmatched. Germline loops: CDR1 SNHLY, CDR2 FYNNEI. The CDR3 has 14 residues. CDR3 sequence reads: CASRRIAGGETQYF. In DNA, the CDR3 is TGTGCCAGCAGACGCATAGCGGGAGGGGAGACCCAGTACTTC.

This chain links TRBV2 with TRBJ1-1; D is unresolved. The CDR3 runs to 14 residues. Between the trimmed V and J ends, which lost 4 bases and 1 base, there was a span of 10 bases. Germline CDR1 reads SNHLY; CDR2 reads FYNNEI. DNA for the CDR3: TGTGCCAGCAGTGTTCTACAGTCGAACACTGAAGCTTTCTTT. This sequence encodes CASSVLQSNTEAFF.

The chain is built from TRBV19 and TRBJ1-5, with D tentatively TRBD1 (6 bases). Trimming removed 11 bases from V and 6 bases from J, with 14 bases in between. The CDR3 contains 12 residues. CDR1 is LNHDA and CDR2 is SQIVND in the germline V gene (reference sequence). Here the CDR3 DNA reads TGTGCCGCCCGGGGGGCCACTCAGCCCCAGCATTTT. Protein sequence: CAARGATQPQHF.

The rearrangement joins TRBV29-1 to TRBJ2-1, with TRBD2 matching over 11 bases. J lost 2 bases, V lost 4 bases, and 7 bases had no gene match. CDR1 SQVTM and CDR2 ANQGSEA come from the germline V gene. The CDR3 extends over 16 amino acids. CDR3 amino acids: CSVAQLAGGPYNEQFF. The DNA of the CDR3 is TGCAGCGTTGCGCAGTTAGCGGGAGGGCCCTACAATGAGCAGTTCTTC.

V usage is TRBV5-1 and J usage is TRBJ2-2, with 8 bases identical to TRBD2. The CDR3 is 17 residues long. Per germline, CDR1 SGHRS and CDR2 YFSETQ. After removal of 4 bases from V and 7 bases from J, the junction contained 15 bases not matched to a gene. CDR3 in amino acids: CASSLQAAGVSGGELFF. CDR3 sequence (DNA): TGCGCCAGCAGCCTGCAAGCAGCGGGAGTGTCTGGCGGGGAGCTGTTTTTT.

The chain carries TRBV7-8 and TRBJ1-1; weak D call: TRBD1 (6 bases). Germline CDR1 reads SGHVS; CDR2 reads FQNEAQ. This CDR3 is built from 17 residues. V was cut by 0 bases and J by 1 base, with 15 bases left in between. Here the CDR3 DNA reads TGTGCCAGCAGCTTAGCCCGCGGGGGCTTGGAGAACACTGAAGCTTTCTTT. Its protein product is CASSLARGGLENTEAFF.

The sample holds a few counts of this clone. The V gene is TRBV5-6, the J gene TRBJ2-2; D unresolved. Germline CDR1 and CDR2: SGHDT and YYEEEE. The V and J ends lost 1 base and 4 bases respectively, with 5 bases between them. This CDR3 has 13 residues. As DNA, the CDR3 is TGTGCCAGCAGCTTGAGCCGCACCGGGGAGCTGTTTTTT. Amino acids: CASSLSRTGELFF.

The chain is built from TRBV20-1 and TRBJ1-1, with D perhaps TRBD1 (6 bases). Germline CDR1 reads DFQATT; CDR2 reads SNEGSKA (reference sequence). The CDR3 spans 11 residues. V lost 4 bases and J lost 8, with 11 bases in between. The CDR3 sequence: CSAIGGWEAFF. The CDR3 coding sequence is TGCAGTGCTATAGGGGGGTGGGAAGCTTTCTTT.

The chain joins TRBV4-1 to TRBJ2-7; no reliable D call. Germline CDR1 MGHRA, CDR2 YSYEKL. This CDR3 spans 15 amino acids. Trimming removed 4 bases from V and 3 bases from J, with 16 bases in between. Here the CDR3 DNA reads TGCGCCAGCAGCCGAGACACGACGTTAAACTACGAGCAGTACTTC. This encodes CASSRDTTLNYEQYF.

V is TRBV9 and J is TRBJ2-4; 12 bases agree with TRBD2. CDR1 and CDR2 (germline): SGDLS, YYNGEE. There are 19 residues in the CDR3. V was clipped by 0 bases and J by 1 base; unmatched bases: 8. The chain's CDR3 is CASSVVFRTSGAAKNIQYF. The CDR3 DNA reads as TGTGCCAGCAGCGTAGTCTTCAGGACTAGCGGGGCGGCCAAAAACATTCAGTACTTC.

The chain links TRBV12-5 to TRBJ2-1; unclear D gene. V shed 5 bases and J shed 4 bases, with 9 bases lying between them. In germline, CDR1 is LGHNT, CDR2 FRNRAP. CDR3 length equals 13 residues. The CDR3 loop is CASGHGPYNEQFF. The CDR3 DNA follows: TGTGCTAGTGGTCACGGGCCTTACAATGAGCAGTTCTTC. Full variable domain (rest looked up from reference TRBV12-5 and TRBJ2-1): DARVTQTPRHKVTEMGQEVTMRCQPILGHNTVFWYRQTMMQGLELLAYFRNRAPLDDSGMPKDRFSAEMPDATLATLKIQPSEPRDSAVYFCASGHGPYNEQFFGPGTRLTVL.

The rearrangement joins TRBV18 to TRBJ1-3, with unresolved D. V was clipped by 6 bases and J by 0 bases, with 6 bases between them. This CDR3 spans 13 amino acids. From germline, CDR1 is KGHSH and CDR2 LQKENI. This chain's CDR3 is CASSSSSGNTIYF. CDR3 nucleotide sequence: TGTGCCAGCTCTTCCTCCTCTGGAAACACCATATATTTT.

The chain employs TRBV5-6 and TRBJ1-1; 8 bases are a match to TRBD1. Germline V CDR1 and CDR2: SGHDT, YYEEEE. V lost 4 bases and J lost 1; bases outside the gene matches: 3. The CDR3 is made up of 14 amino acids. The CDR3 reads CASSGGQGNTEAFF. The CDR3 DNA follows: TGTGCCAGCAGCGGCGGACAGGGGAACACTGAAGCTTTCTTT.

The count of this clone is one. This chain uses TRBV10-3 with TRBJ2-1; possibly TRBD1 or TRBD2 for D (5 bases each). CDR1 ENHRY and CDR2 SYGVKD come from the germline V gene. The V gene lost 6 bases and the J gene lost 0 bases, with 12 bases spanning the gap. This CDR3 region has 15 residues. The CDR3 loop is CAISLEGSSYNEQFF. CDR3 coding DNA: TGTGCCATCAGCCTCGAGGGGAGCTCCTACAATGAGCAGTTCTTC.